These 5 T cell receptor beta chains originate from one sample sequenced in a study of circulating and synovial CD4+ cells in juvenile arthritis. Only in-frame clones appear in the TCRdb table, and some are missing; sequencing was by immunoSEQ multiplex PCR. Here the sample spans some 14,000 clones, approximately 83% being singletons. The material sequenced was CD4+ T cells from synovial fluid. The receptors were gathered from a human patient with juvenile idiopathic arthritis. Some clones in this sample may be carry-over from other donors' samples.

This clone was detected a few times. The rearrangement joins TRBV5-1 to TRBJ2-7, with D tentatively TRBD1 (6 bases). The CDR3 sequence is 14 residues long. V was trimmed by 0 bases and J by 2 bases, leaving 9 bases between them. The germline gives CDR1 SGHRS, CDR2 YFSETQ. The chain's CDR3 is CASSLGGGTYEQYF. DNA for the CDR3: TGCGCCAGCAGCTTGGGAGGGGGTACCTACGAGCAGTACTTC.

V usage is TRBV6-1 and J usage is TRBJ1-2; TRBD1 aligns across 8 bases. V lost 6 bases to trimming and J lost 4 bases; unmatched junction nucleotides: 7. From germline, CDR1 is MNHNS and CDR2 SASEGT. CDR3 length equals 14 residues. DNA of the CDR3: TGTGCCAGCAGGGTGGACAGGGATGGCTATGGCTACACCTTC. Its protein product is CASRVDRDGYGYTF.

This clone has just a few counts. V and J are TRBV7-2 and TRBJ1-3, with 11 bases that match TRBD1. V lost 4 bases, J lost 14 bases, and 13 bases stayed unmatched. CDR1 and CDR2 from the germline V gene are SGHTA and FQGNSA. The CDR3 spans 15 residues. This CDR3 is CASSYPGTGGNTLYF. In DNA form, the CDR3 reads TGTGCCAGCAGCTACCCCGGGACAGGGGGGAATACTCTATATTTT.

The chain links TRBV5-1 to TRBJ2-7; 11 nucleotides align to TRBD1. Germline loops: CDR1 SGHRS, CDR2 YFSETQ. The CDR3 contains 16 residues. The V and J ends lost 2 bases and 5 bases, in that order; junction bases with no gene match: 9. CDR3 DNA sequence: TGCGCCAGCAGCTTCCTAACTGGACAGGGGGCCCACGAGCAGTACTTC. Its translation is CASSFLTGQGAHEQYF.

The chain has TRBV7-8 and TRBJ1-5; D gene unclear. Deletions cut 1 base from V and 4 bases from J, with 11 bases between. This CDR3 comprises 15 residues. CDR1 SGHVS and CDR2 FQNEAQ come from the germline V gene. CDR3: CASSLEEGGNQPQHF. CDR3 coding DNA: TGTGCCAGCAGCTTAGAAGAGGGCGGAAATCAGCCCCAGCATTTT.